In its sample, the clone carrying this T cell receptor (beta chain) was seen a few times. This sample is drawn from a study of graft-versus-host responses after intestinal transplantation. Study as a whole: Every recipient underwent anti-thymocyte globulin induction, then tacrolimus and steroids for approximately three years.

Sequencing was performed with immunoSEQ multiplex PCR; in TCRdb, only in-frame clones are kept and a portion is missing. The repertoire holds some 11,000 clones, around 83% seen once, with around half in the top ten. V lost 0 bases and J lost 5, with 14 bases in between. CDR1 and CDR2 (germline): SGHRS, YFSETQ. The CDR3 contains 15 residues. This TCR was sampled from a human patient who received an intestinal transplant, so some T cells may come from the graft donor. The chain recombines TRBV5-1 with TRBJ1-1; maybe TRBD1 (5 bases). Sequenced material: PBMCs, taken around 120 days after transplant. In nucleotides, the CDR3 is TGCGCCAGCAGCTTGGTGGGGGTGGGAGTTACTGAAGCTTTCTTT. This translates into CASSLVGVGVTEAFF.